The T cell receptor (beta chain) described here comes from a study of cytomegalovirus exposure and HLA in healthy donors. Study observations and caveats: Reports showed the classifier diagnosing cytomegalovirus status with high specificity and sensitivity. Some TCR beta chains (roughly 150 of them) were listed as cytomegalovirus-associated. Rare TCR sequences dominated, though some public TCRs recurred in many donors.

Profiled with immunoSEQ multiplex PCR; TCRdb holds only in-frame clones, not every one. The repertoire holds more than 120,000 clones, with around 87% as singletons. About this clone itself: Its antigen is unknown.

The donors formed part of the roughly 120-subject validation cohort, distinct from the approximately 640-subject first cohort. J was trimmed by 8 bases and V by 1 base; bases with no gene match: 11. Per germline, CDR1 MNHNS and CDR2 SASEGT. The CDR3 length is 17 residues. The V gene is TRBV6-1, the J gene TRBJ2-4; the match to TRBD2 covers 10 bases. The sequenced material came from PBMCs. This clonotype originated in a man aged 18 to 35 in good health and CMV-seropositive. CDR3 residues: CASSEEGASGGGDIQYF. The CDR3 DNA is TGTGCCAGCAGTGAAGAGGGCGCTAGCGGGGGTGGTGACATTCAGTACTTC.